These 9 T cell receptor beta chains originate from one sample sequenced in a study of Graves' ophthalmopathy and Graves' hyperthyroidism. Amplification of the TCR beta CDR3 regions used RNA transcripts (as template). Scientists carried out first-round RT-PCR using HTBI primers and then a second-round multiplex PCR. TCRdb analysed the multiplex PCR reads with MiXCR anew, one entry per CDR3 protein. In the table there are roughly 500,000 distinct CDR3 sequences, under 15% of which are singletons. Material for sequencing was blood. These receptors were taken from a woman in her thirties with Graves' ophthalmopathy.

Of note for this clonotype: One base away lies a much larger clone, so this may be a sequencing read error. The chain employs TRBV6-1 and TRBJ2-4; no reliable D call. Germline CDR1 MNHNS, CDR2 SASEGT. This CDR3 is built from 13 residues. The CDR3 reads CASFSLANNIQYF. The CDR3 region has the DNA TGTGCCAGCTTTTCCTTAGCCAATAACATTCAGTACTTC.

This clonotype showed up many times. The chain carries TRBV12-3 or TRBV12-4 and TRBJ1-2; D not certain. The CDR3 is made up of 14 amino acids. V was clipped by 6 bases and J by 9 bases, with 20 bases between them. The CDR3 nucleotides read TGTGCCAGCAGCGACAAACTCAGCCGGGTCAGCTACACCTTC. It yields the protein CASSDKLSRVSYTF.

This clonotype was seen at least ten times. The V and J genes are TRBV10-3 and TRBJ1-1, with D perhaps TRBD1 (6 bases). Germline values: CDR1 ENHRY, CDR2 SYGVKD. Trimming left V 8 bases short and J 5 bases short, with 15 bases between. The CDR3 spans 13 residues. The CDR3 sequence: CAILSGGGTEAFF. In nucleotides, the CDR3 is TGTGCCATCCTTTCGGGGGGCGGAACTGAAGCTTTCTTT.

Ten or more counts support this clonotype. This chain links TRBV12-5 with TRBJ2-7; D gene unclear. Germline V gene lookup returns CDR1 LGHNT and CDR2 FRNRAP. V lost 0 bases and J 7 bases, leaving 7 bases between the germline ends. The CDR3 has 12 amino acids. The CDR3 is CASGLVPAEQYF. DNA for the CDR3: TGTGCTAGTGGTTTGGTACCGGCGGAGCAGTACTTC.

This clonotype was detected many times. The genes are TRBV27 and TRBJ1-5; D is ambiguous. Germline CDR1 and CDR2: MNHEY and SMNVEV (reference sequence). There are 12 residues in the CDR3. Trimming shortened V by 2 bases and J by 6 bases, and 5 bases separated the two germline ends. CDR3 sequence (DNA): TGTGCCAGCAGTTTACATGGTCAGCCCCAGCATTTT. It is translated as CASSLHGQPQHF.

This chain uses TRBV28 with TRBJ1-2; no reliable D call. The CDR3 runs to 15 residues. The germline V gene encodes CDR1 MDHEN and CDR2 SYDVKM. Trimming left V 2 bases short and J 3 bases short, with 13 bases between. The CDR3 sequence: CASSLVDEAHYGYTF. In nucleotides, the CDR3 is TGTGCCAGCAGTTTAGTGGATGAGGCCCACTATGGCTACACCTTC.

This clonotype has ten or more counts. The genes are TRBV7-1 and TRBJ2-7; 10 nucleotides match TRBD2. TRBV7-1 belongs to the ORF category, with a function that is uncertain. The CDR3 consists of 20 residues. V was clipped by 3 bases and J by 5 bases; unmatched bases: 22. DNA of the CDR3: TGTGCCAGCAGCTCCCTGGGGGCTAGCGGGGGTGCTACGGCTATCCACGAGCAGTACTTC. This sequence encodes CASSSLGASGGATAIHEQYF.

Ten or more counts support this clonotype. J is TRBJ1-6 and V is TRBV12-3 or TRBV12-4; 7 nucleotides align to TRBD1. CDR3 size: 15 residues. Trimming cost V 6 bases and J 6 bases; bases outside gene matches: 8. The CDR3 coding sequence is TGTGCCAGCAGCTTCGGACAGGACGGTAATTCACCCCTCCACTTT. This gives the protein CASSFGQDGNSPLHF.

This clonotype has only a few counts. V usage is TRBV19 and J usage is TRBJ2-7; 9 nucleotides align to TRBD2. The V and J ends lost 5 bases and 2 bases, in that order; junction bases with no gene match: 7. CDR3 length equals 15 residues. CDR1 is LNHDA and CDR2 is SQIVND in the germline V gene (reference sequence). CDR3 DNA: TGTGCCAGTAGTTTGAGCGGGGGGCTGACCTACGAGCAGTACTTC. It yields the protein CASSLSGGLTYEQYF.